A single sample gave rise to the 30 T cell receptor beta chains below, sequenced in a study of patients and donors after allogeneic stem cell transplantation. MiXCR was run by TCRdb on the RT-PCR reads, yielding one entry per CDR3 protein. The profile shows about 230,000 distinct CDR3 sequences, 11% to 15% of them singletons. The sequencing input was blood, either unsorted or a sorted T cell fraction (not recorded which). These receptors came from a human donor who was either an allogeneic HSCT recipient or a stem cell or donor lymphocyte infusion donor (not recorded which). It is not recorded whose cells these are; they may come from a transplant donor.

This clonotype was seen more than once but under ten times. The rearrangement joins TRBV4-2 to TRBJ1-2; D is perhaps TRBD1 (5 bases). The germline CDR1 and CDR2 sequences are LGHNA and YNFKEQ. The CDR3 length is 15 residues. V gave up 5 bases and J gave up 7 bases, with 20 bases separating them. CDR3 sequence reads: CASSADAGTRFGYTF. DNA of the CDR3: TGTGCCAGCAGCGCAGACGCGGGGACCAGGTTTGGCTACACCTTC.

The CDR3 here is CSARPGDRDYEQYF. For the CDR3, the DNA is TGCAGTGCTAGACCCGGGGACAGGGATTACGAGCAGTACTTC. V and J are TRBV20-1 and TRBJ2-7, with TRBD1 identical over 9 bases. This CDR3 has 14 residues. Germline lookup yields CDR1 DFQATT and CDR2 SNEGSKA (reference sequence). J gave up 4 bases and V 2 bases, and 6 bases lay outside the gene matches.

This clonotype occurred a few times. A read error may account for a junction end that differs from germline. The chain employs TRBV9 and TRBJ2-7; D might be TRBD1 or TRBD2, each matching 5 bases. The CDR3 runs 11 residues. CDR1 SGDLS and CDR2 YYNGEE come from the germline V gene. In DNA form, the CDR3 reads TGTGCCAGCAGCTATCCGGGACCGTACAACTTC. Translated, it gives CASSYPGPYNF. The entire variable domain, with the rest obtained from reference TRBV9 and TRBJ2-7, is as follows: DSGVTQTPKHLITATGQRVTLRCSPRSGDLSVYWYQQSLDQGLQFLIQYYNGEERAKGNILERFSAQQFPDLHSELNLSSLELGDSALYFCASSYPGPYNFGPGTRLTVT.

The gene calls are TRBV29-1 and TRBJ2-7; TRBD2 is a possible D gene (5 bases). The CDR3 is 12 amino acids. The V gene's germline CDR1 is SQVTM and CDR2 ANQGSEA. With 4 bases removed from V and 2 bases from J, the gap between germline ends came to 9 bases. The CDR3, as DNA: TGCAGCGTTGGAGAGGGAACCTACGAGCAGTACTTC. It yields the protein CSVGEGTYEQYF.

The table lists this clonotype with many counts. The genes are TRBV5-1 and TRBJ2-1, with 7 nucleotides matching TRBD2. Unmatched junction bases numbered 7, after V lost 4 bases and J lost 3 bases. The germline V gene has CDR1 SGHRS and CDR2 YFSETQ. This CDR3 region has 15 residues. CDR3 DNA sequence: TGCGCCAGCAGCCTAGCGGCGGACTTCTACAATGAGCAGTTCTTC. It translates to CASSLAADFYNEQFF.

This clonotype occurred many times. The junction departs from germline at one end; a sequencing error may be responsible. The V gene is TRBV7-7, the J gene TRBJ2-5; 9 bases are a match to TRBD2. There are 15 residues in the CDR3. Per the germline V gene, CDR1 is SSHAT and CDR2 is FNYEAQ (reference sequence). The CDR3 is CASSLDSGGYETQYF. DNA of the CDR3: TGTGCTAGCAGCTTGGATAGCGGGGGTTACGAGACCCAGTACTTC.

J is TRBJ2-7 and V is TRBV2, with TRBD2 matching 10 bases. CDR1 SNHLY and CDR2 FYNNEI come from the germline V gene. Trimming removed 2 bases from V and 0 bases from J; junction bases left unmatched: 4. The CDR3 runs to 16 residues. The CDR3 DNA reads TGTGCCAGCAGTGAAACTAGCGGGATGAGCTCCTACGAGCAGTACTTC. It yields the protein CASSETSGMSSYEQYF.

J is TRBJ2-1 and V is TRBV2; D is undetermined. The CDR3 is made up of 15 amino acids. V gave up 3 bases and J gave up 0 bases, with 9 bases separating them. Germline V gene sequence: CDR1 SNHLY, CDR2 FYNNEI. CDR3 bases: TGTGCCAGCAGTGAGAGTCTGAGCTCCTACAATGAGCAGTTCTTC. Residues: CASSESLSSYNEQFF.

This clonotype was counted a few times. The CDR3 spells CSARDLWGVYGDTQYF. The CDR3 bases are TGCAGTGCTAGAGATCTTTGGGGGGTGTATGGAGATACGCAGTATTTT. The V call is TRBV20-1, the J call TRBJ2-3; tentatively, D is TRBD2 (6 bases). Trimming shortened V by 0 bases and J by 5 bases, and 18 bases separated the two germline ends. The CDR3 extends over 16 amino acids. Germline V CDR1 and CDR2: DFQATT, SNEGSKA (reference sequence).

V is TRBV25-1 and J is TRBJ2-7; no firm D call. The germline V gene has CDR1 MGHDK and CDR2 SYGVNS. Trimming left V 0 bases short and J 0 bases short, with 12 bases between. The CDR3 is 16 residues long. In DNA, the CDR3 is TGTGCCAGCAGTGAATATTGGAGCGTAAGCTCCTACGAGCAGTACTTC. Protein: CASSEYWSVSSYEQYF.

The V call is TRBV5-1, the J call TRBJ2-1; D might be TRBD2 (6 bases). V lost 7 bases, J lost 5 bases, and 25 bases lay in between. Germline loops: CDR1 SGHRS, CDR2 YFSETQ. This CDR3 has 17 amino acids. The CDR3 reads CASEGGPSRGRDNEQFF. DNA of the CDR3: TGCGCCAGCGAAGGAGGGCCTTCTAGGGGTAGGGACAATGAGCAGTTCTTC. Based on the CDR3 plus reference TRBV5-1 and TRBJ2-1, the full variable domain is KAGVTQTPRYLIKTRGQQVTLSCSPISGHRSVSWYQQTPGQGLQFLFEYFSETQRNKGNFPGRFSGRQFSNSRSEMNVSTLELGDSALYLCASEGGPSRGRDNEQFFGPGTRLTVL.

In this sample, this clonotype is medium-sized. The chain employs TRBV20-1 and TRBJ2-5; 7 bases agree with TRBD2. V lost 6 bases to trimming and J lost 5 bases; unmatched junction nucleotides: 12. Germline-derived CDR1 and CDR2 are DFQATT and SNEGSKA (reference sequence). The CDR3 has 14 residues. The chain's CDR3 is CSAGLKRDQETQYF. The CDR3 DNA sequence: TGCAGTGCAGGGCTAAAGCGGGATCAGGAGACCCAGTACTTC.

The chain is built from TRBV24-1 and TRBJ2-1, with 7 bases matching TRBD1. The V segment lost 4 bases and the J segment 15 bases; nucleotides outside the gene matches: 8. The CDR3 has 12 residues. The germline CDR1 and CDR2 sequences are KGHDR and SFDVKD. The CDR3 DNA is TGTGCCACCAGTGACACCCGGGACAGTTGGTTCTTC. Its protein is CATSDTRDSWFF.

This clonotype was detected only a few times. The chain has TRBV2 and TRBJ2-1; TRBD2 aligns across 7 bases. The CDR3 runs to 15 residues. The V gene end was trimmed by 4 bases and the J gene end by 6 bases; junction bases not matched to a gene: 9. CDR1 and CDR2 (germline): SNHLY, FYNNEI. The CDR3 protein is CASSASRTRTNEQFF. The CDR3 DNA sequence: TGTGCCAGCAGTGCTTCAAGGACTAGGACCAATGAGCAGTTCTTC.

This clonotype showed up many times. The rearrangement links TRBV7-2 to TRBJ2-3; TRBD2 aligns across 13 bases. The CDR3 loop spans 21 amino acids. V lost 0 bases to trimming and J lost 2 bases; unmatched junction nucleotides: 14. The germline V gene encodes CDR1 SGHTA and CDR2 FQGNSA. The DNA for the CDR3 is TGTGCCAGCAGCTTAGCGTATGGGGGACTAGCGGGGCCCACCGTCACAGATACGCAGTATTTT. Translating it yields CASSLAYGGLAGPTVTDTQYF.

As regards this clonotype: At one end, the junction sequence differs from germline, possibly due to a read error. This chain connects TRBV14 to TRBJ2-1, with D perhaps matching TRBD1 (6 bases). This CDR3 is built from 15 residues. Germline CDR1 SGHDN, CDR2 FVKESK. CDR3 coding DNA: TGTGCCAGCGGCCAGTGGGGGCAGGGTTACAATGAGCAGTTCTTC. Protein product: CASGQWGQGYNEQFF.

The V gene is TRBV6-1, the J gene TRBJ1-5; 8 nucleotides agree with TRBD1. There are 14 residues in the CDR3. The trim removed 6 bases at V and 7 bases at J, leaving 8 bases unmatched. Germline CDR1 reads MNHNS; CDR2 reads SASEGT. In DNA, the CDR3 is TGTGCCAGCAGGACAGGGGCGGGAGGGCAGCCCCAGCATTTT. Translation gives CASRTGAGGQPQHF.

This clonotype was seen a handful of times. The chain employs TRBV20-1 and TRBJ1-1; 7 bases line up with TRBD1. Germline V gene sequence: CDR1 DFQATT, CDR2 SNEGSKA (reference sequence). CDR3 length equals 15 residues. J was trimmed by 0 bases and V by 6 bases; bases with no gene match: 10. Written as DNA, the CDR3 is TGCAGTGCGGAGAATAGACAGGGAATGAACACTGAAGCTTTCTTT. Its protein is CSAENRQGMNTEAFF.

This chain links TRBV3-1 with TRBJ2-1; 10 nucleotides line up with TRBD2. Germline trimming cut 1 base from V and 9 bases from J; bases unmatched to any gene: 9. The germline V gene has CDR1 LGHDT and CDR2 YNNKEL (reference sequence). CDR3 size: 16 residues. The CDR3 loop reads CASSQGTASGGSEQFF. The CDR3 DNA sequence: TGTGCCAGCAGCCAAGGCACGGCTAGCGGGGGTAGTGAGCAGTTCTTC.

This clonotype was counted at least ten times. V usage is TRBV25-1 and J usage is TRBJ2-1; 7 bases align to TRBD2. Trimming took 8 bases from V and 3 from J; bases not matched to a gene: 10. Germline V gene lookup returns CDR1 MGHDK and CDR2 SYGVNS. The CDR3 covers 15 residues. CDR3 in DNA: TGTGCCAGCTCCGCCTACCGGGGGGACTACAATGAGCAGTTCTTC. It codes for CASSAYRGDYNEQFF.

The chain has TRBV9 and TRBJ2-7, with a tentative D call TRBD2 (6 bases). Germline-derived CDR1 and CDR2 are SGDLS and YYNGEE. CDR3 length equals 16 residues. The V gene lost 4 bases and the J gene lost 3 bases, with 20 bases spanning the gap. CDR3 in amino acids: CASSLGSGSDDYEQYF. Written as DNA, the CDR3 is TGTGCCAGCAGCCTGGGTAGCGGATCCGATGACTACGAGCAGTACTTC.

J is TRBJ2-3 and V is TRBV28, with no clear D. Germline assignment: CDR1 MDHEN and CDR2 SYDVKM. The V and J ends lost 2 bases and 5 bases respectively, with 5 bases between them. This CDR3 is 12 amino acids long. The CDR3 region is CASSLMRDTQYF. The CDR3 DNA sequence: TGTGCCAGCAGTTTAATGAGAGATACGCAGTATTTT.

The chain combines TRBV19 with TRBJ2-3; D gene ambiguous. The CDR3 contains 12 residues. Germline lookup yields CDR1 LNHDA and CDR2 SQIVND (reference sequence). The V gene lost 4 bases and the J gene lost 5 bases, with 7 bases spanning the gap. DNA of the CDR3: TGTGCCAGTAGTAGAGGTATAGATACGCAGTATTTT. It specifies CASSRGIDTQYF.

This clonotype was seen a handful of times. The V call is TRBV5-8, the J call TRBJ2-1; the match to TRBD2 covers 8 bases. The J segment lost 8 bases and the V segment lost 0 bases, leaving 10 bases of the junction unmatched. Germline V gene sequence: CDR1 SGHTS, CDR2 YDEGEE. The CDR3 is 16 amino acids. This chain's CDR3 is CASSLVLWTSNDEQFF. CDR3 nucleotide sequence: TGTGCCAGCAGCTTGGTCTTGTGGACTAGCAACGATGAGCAGTTCTTC.

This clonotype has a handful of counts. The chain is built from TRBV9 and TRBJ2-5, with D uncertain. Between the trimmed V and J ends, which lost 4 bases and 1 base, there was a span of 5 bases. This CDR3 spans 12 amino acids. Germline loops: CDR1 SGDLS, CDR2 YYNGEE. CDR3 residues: CASSTIQETQYF. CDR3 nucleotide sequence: TGTGCCAGCAGCACGATCCAAGAGACCCAGTACTTC.

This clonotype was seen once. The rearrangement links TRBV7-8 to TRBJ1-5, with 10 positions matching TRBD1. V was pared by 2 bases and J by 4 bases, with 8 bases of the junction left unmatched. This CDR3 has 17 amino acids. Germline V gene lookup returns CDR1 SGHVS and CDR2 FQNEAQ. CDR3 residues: CASSLRGQGTLNQPQHF. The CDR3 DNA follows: TGTGCCAGCAGCTTACGGGGACAGGGGACCCTAAATCAGCCCCAGCATTTT.

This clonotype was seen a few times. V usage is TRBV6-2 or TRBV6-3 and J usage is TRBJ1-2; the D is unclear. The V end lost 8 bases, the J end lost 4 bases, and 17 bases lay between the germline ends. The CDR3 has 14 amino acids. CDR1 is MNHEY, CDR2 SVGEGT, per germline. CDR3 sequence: CASWDPTPLYGYTF. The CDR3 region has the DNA TGTGCCAGCTGGGATCCCACCCCGCTCTATGGCTACACCTTC.

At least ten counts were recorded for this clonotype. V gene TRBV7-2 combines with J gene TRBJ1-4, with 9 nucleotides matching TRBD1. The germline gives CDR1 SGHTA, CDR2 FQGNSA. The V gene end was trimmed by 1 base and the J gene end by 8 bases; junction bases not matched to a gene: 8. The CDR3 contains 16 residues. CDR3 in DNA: TGTGCCAGCAGCTTAGTTGGGTGGACAGGGGAGGAAAAACTGTTTTTT. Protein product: CASSLVGWTGEEKLFF.

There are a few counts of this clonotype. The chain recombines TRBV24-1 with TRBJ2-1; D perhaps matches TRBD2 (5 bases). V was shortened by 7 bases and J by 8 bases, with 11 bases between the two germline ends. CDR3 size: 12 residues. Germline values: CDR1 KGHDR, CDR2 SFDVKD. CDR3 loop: CATRGVGDEQFF. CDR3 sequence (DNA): TGTGCCACCAGAGGAGTCGGGGATGAGCAGTTCTTC.

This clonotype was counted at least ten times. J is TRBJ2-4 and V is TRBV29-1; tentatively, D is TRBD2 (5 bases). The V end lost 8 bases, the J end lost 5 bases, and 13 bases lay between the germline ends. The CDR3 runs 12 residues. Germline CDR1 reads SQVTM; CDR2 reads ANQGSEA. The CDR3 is CSSIGVENIQYF. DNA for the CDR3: TGCAGCTCTATCGGGGTCGAAAACATTCAGTACTTC.